The present TCR beta chain was sequenced within a study of patients and donors after allogeneic stem cell transplantation. This clonotype was recorded a few times. MiXCR, applied by TCRdb to the RT-PCR reads, yields one record per CDR3 protein. The data contain about 230,000 distinct CDR3 sequences, roughly 14% of them seen just once; the ten biggest clones take up roughly 12%. The V end lost 0 bases, the J end lost 8 bases, and 11 bases lay between the germline ends. CDR1 SGHRS and CDR2 YFSETQ come from the germline V gene. This CDR3 region has 14 residues. The V gene is TRBV5-1, the J gene TRBJ2-2; TRBD2 might be the D (6 bases). Specimen: blood, either unsorted or a sorted T cell fraction (not recorded which). The TCR originated in a human donor who was either an allogeneic HSCT recipient or a stem cell or donor lymphocyte infusion donor (not recorded which). It is not recorded whose cells these are; they may come from a transplant donor. The CDR3 nucleotides read TGCGCCAGCAGCTTGGAATGGGGGGATGGGGAGCTGTTTTTT. This gives the protein CASSLEWGDGELFF.